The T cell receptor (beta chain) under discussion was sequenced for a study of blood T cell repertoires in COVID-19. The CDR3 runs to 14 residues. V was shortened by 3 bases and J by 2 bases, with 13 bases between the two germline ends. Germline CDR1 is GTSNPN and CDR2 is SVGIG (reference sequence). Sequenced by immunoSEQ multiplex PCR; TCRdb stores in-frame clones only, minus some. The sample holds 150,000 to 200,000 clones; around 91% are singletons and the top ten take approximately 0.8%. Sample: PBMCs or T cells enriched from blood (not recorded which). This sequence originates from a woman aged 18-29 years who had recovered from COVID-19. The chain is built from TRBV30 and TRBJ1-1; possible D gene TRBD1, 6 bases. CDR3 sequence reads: CAWSSGTPNTEAFF. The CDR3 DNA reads TGTGCCTGGAGCTCCGGGACACCCAACACTGAAGCTTTCTTT.